This is a list of T cell receptor beta chains from one sample in a study of human T cells and chemical hapten exposure. MiXCR, run by TCRdb on the RACE reads, gives a single entry per CDR3 protein. The data show over 85,000 distinct CDR3 sequences, roughly 12% seen once. The material sequenced was whole blood, taken in connection with sensitization to the hapten diphenylcyclopropenone (DPC). The receptors derive from a woman between 40 and 50 years old with alopecia areata. Some clones in this sample may be carry-over from other donors' samples. CDR3s include the opening cysteine and the closing phenylalanine or tryptophan. The order of the fields is V gene, J gene, clone size, D gene, CDR3 protein, CDR3 DNA. D genes are given only for firm matches. Clone size is stated in some rows and not others, as once, few, many or a class when expanded.

v_call: TRBV30
j_call: TRBJ2-2
clone_size: NA
d_call: TRBD1
cdr3_aa: CAWSRPQGYTGELFF
cdr3_nt: TGTGCCTGGAGTCGACCACAGGGGTACACCGGGGAGCTGTTTTTT

v_call: TRBV11-2
j_call: TRBJ2-3
clone_size: few
d_call: NA
cdr3_aa: CASSLEIGQYF
cdr3_nt: TGTGCCAGCAGCCTAGAGATAGGGCAGTATTTT

v_call: TRBV28
j_call: TRBJ1-1
clone_size: many
d_call: TRBD1
cdr3_aa: CASSQGQGDTEAFF
cdr3_nt: TGTGCCAGCAGCCAAGGACAGGGGGACACTGAAGCTTTCTTT

v_call: TRBV12-3/TRBV12-4
j_call: TRBJ2-5
clone_size: few
d_call: NA
cdr3_aa: CASSLLGGPQETQYF
cdr3_nt: TGTGCCAGCAGTTTATTGGGGGGACCACAAGAGACCCAGTACTTC

v_call: TRBV28
j_call: TRBJ1-5
clone_size: few
d_call: TRBD1
cdr3_aa: CASSSPQGAAGNQPQHF
cdr3_nt: TGTGCCAGCAGTTCTCCGCAGGGGGCTGCGGGCAATCAGCCCCAGCATTTT

v_call: TRBV7-9
j_call: TRBJ2-5
clone_size: many
d_call: NA
cdr3_aa: CASSFSERSGETQYF
cdr3_nt: TGTGCCAGCAGCTTTTCCGAGAGATCAGGGGAGACCCAGTACTTC

v_call: TRBV7-9
j_call: TRBJ1-4
clone_size: few
d_call: TRBD1
cdr3_aa: CASIRQGANEKLFF
cdr3_nt: TGTGCCAGTATTCGACAGGGGGCCAATGAAAAACTGTTTTTT

v_call: TRBV29-1
j_call: TRBJ2-7
clone_size: few
d_call: TRBD2
cdr3_aa: CSTSGHPSYEQYF
cdr3_nt: TGCAGCACTAGCGGACATCCGTCCTACGAGCAGTACTTC

v_call: TRBV19
j_call: TRBJ1-2
clone_size: NA
d_call: TRBD1
cdr3_aa: CASSIPGQGAYGYTF
cdr3_nt: TGTGCCAGTAGTATCCCGGGGCAGGGGGCCTATGGCTACACCTTC

v_call: TRBV4-2
j_call: TRBJ2-1
clone_size: few
d_call: NA
cdr3_aa: CASSQDLTPGNEQFF
cdr3_nt: TGTGCCAGCAGCCAAGATCTGACGCCGGGGAATGAGCAGTTCTTC

v_call: TRBV29-1
j_call: TRBJ2-1
clone_size: few
d_call: TRBD2
cdr3_aa: CSVDTSGRLFEQFF
cdr3_nt: TGCAGCGTGGATACTAGCGGGAGATTGTTTGAGCAGTTCTTC

v_call: TRBV15
j_call: TRBJ1-2
clone_size: NA
d_call: NA
cdr3_aa: CATSRDMTRDGYTF
cdr3_nt: TGTGCCACCAGCAGAGACATGACACGGGATGGCTACACCTTC

v_call: TRBV24-1
j_call: TRBJ2-1
clone_size: many
d_call: NA
cdr3_aa: CATSDPGRGGGYNEQFF
cdr3_nt: TGTGCCACCAGTGATCCGGGACGGGGTGGTGGTTACAATGAGCAGTTCTTC

v_call: TRBV6-1
j_call: TRBJ2-2
clone_size: few
d_call: NA
cdr3_aa: CASSELGERGELFF
cdr3_nt: TGTGCCAGCAGTGAACTGGGGGAGCGCGGGGAGCTGTTTTTT

v_call: TRBV28
j_call: TRBJ1-2
clone_size: NA
d_call: NA
cdr3_aa: CASSSPGGLNYGFTF
cdr3_nt: TGTGCCAGCAGTTCCCCCGGGGGGCTGAACTATGGCTTCACCTTC

v_call: TRBV4-3
j_call: TRBJ1-2
clone_size: few
d_call: NA
cdr3_aa: CASSQDNSYGYTF
cdr3_nt: TGCGCCAGCAGCCAAGATAATTCCTATGGCTACACCTTC

v_call: TRBV5-5
j_call: TRBJ2-7
clone_size: NA
d_call: NA
cdr3_aa: CASSPLVLYEQYF
cdr3_nt: TGTGCCAGCAGCCCACTTGTCCTCTACGAGCAGTACTTC

v_call: TRBV20-1
j_call: TRBJ2-3
clone_size: few
d_call: NA
cdr3_aa: CSARAPSRATDTQYF
cdr3_nt: TGCAGTGCTAGAGCCCCGTCGAGGGCCACAGATACGCAGTATTTT

v_call: TRBV7-9
j_call: TRBJ2-1
clone_size: NA
d_call: TRBD2
cdr3_aa: CASSPRWGGNEQFF
cdr3_nt: TGTGCCAGCAGCCCACGTTGGGGGGGGAATGAGCAGTTCTTC

v_call: TRBV27
j_call: TRBJ2-7
clone_size: few
d_call: TRBD1
cdr3_aa: CASSSGTGRLQQYF
cdr3_nt: TGTGCCAGCAGTTCCGGGACAGGACGTCTCCAGCAGTACTTC

v_call: TRBV7-3
j_call: TRBJ1-5
clone_size: few
d_call: NA
cdr3_aa: CASSSYYRQARGDQPQHF
cdr3_nt: TGTGCCAGCAGCTCATACTACCGACAGGCAAGAGGCGATCAGCCCCAGCATTTT

v_call: TRBV6-1
j_call: TRBJ1-5
clone_size: NA
d_call: NA
cdr3_aa: CASRDTGYKGYQPQHF
cdr3_nt: TGTGCCAGCAGGGATACGGGGTATAAGGGGTATCAGCCCCAGCATTTT

v_call: TRBV29-1
j_call: TRBJ1-1
clone_size: NA
d_call: NA
cdr3_aa: CSAGAHGGVTEAFF
cdr3_nt: TGCAGCGCGGGGGCGCATGGTGGGGTCACTGAAGCTTTCTTT